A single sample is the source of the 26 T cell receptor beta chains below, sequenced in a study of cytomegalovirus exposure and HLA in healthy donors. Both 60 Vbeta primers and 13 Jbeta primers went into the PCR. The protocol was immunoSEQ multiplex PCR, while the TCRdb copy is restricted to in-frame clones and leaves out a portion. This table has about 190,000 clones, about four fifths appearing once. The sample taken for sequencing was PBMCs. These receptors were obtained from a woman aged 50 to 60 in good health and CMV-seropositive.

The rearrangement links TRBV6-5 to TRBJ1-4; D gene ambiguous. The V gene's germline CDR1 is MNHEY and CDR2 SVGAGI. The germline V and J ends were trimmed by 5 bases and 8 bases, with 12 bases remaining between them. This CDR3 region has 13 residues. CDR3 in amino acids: CASSGGPGEKLFF. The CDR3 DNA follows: TGTGCCAGCAGTGGTGGACCGGGGGAAAAACTGTTTTTT.

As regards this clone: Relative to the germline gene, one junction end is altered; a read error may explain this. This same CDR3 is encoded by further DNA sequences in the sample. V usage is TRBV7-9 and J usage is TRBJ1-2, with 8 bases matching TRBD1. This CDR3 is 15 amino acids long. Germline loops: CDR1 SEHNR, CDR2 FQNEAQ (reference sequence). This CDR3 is CASSLYPGQGGGYTF. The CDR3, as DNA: TGCGCCAGCAGCTTATACCCCGGACAGGGCGGGGGCTACACCTTC.

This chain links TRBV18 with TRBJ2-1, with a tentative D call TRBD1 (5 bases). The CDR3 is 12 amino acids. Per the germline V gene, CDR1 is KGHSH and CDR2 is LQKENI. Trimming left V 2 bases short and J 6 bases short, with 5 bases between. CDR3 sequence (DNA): TGTGCCAGCTCACCAGGGGCCAATGAGCAGTTCTTC. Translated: CASSPGANEQFF.

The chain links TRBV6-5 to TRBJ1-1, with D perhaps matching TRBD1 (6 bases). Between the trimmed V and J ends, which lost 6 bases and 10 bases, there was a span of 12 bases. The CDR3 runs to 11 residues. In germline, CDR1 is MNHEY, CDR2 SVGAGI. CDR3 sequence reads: CASSQGRGAFF. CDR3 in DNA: TGTGCCAGCAGCCAGGGGCGTGGAGCTTTCTTT.

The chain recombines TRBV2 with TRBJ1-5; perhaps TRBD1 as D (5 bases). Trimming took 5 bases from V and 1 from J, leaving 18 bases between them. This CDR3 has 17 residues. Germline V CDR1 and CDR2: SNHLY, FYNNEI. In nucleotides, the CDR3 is TGTGCCAGCAGTCGGCGAACTCCAGGGTCGAGCAATCAGCCCCAGCATTTT. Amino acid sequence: CASSRRTPGSSNQPQHF.

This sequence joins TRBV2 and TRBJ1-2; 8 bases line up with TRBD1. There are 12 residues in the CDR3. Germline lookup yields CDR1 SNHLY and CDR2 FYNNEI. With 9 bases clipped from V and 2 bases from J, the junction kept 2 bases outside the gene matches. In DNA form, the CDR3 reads TGTGCCAGACAGGGGGTAAACTATGGCTACACCTTC. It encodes CARQGVNYGYTF.

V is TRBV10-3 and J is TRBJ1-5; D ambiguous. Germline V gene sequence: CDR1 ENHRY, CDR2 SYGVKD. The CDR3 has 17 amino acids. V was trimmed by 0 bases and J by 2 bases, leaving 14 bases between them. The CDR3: CAISESNPSGGNQPQHF. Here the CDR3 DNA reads TGTGCCATCAGTGAGTCGAACCCGAGCGGTGGCAATCAGCCCCAGCATTTT.

This CDR3 reads CASSYVDRWEEAFF. The CDR3 DNA reads TGTGCCAGCAGTTACGTCGACAGGTGGGAAGAAGCTTTCTTT. The chain has TRBV6-5 and TRBJ1-1, with a possible D match to TRBD1 (6 bases). This CDR3 spans 14 amino acids. The V and J ends lost 2 bases and 8 bases respectively, with 15 bases between them. Germline V gene data show CDR1 as MNHEY and CDR2 as SVGAGI.

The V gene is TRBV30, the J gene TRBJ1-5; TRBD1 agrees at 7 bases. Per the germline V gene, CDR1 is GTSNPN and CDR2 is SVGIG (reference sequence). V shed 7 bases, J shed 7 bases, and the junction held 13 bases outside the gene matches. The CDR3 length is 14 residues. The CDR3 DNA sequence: TGTGCCTTTACGGGAGGGACAGTCGGGCAGCCCCAGCATTTT. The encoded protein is CAFTGGTVGQPQHF.

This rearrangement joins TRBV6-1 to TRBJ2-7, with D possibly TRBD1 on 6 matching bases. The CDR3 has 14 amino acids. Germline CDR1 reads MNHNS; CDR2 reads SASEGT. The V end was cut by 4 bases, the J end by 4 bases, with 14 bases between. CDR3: CASSGTEEGYEQYF. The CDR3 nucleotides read TGTGCCAGCAGTGGGACAGAAGAAGGGTACGAGCAGTACTTC.

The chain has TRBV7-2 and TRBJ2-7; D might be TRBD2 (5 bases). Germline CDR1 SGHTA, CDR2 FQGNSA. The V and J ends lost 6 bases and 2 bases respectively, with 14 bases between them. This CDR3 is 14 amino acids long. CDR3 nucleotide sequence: TGTGCCAGCAGACAAAGCGGTTCCCCCTACGAGCAGTACTTC. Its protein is CASRQSGSPYEQYF.

The CDR3 nucleotides read TGTGCCAGCAGTCACGACAGGGGGTGGATCTATGGCTACACCTTC. This sequence encodes CASSHDRGWIYGYTF. The gene calls are TRBV6-6 and TRBJ1-2; 9 bases map to TRBD1. The CDR3 has 15 amino acids. CDR1 MNHNY and CDR2 SVGAGI come from the germline V gene (reference sequence). J gave up 4 bases and V 5 bases, and 8 bases lay outside the gene matches.

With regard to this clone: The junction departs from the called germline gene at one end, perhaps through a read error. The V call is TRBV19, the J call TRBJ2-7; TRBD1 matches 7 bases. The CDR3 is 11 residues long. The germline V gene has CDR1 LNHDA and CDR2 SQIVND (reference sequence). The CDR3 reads CPDDRVHEQYF. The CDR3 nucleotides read TGCCCAGACGACAGGGTCCACGAGCAGTACTTC. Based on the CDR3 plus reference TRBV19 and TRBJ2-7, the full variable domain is DGGITQSPKYLFRKEGQNVTLSCEQNLNHDAMYWYRQDPGQGLRLIYYSQIVNDFQKGDIAEGYSVSREKKESFPLTVTSAQKNPTAFYLCPDDRVHEQYFGPGTRLTVT.

DNA of the CDR3: TGTGCCAGCAGTTTAGGTAGGGACAGGGATAGCAATCAGCCCCAGCATTTT. It specifies CASSLGRDRDSNQPQHF. The genes are TRBV28 and TRBJ1-5; TRBD1 aligns across 9 bases. Germline V gene sequence: CDR1 MDHEN, CDR2 SYDVKM. V lost 2 bases to trimming and J lost 0 bases; unmatched junction nucleotides: 5. There are 17 residues in the CDR3. The whole variable domain, remainder taken from reference TRBV28 and TRBJ1-5, is DVKVTQSSRYLVKRTGEKVFLECVQDMDHENMFWYRQDPGLGLRLIYFSYDVKMKEKGDIPEGYSVSREKKERFSLILESASTNQTSMYLCASSLGRDRDSNQPQHFGDGTRLSIL.

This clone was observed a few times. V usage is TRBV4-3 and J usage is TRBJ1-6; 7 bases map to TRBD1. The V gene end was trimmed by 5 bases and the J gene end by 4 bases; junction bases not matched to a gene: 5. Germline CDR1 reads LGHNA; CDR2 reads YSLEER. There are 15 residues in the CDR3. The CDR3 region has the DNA TGCGCCAGCAGCTCAACAGGGGCTTATAATTCACCCCTCCACTTT. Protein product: CASSSTGAYNSPLHF.

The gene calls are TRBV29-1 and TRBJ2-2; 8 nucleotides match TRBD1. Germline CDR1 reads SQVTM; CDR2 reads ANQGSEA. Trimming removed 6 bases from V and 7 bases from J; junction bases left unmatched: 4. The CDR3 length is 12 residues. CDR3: CSVLGQGGELFF. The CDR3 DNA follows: TGCAGCGTGCTAGGACAGGGCGGGGAGCTGTTTTTT.

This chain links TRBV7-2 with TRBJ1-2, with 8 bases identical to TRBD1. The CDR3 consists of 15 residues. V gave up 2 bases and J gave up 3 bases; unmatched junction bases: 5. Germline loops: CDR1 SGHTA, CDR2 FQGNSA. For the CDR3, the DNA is TGTGCCAGCAGCTTAAAAGCAGGGGGCGACTATGGCTACACCTTC. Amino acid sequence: CASSLKAGGDYGYTF.

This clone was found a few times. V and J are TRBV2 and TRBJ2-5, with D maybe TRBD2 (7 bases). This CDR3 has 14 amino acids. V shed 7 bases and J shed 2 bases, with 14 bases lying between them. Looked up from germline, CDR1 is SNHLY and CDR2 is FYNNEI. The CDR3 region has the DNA TGTGCCAGCACCCAACAGGGAGGGCAAGAGACCCAGTACTTC. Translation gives CASTQQGGQETQYF.

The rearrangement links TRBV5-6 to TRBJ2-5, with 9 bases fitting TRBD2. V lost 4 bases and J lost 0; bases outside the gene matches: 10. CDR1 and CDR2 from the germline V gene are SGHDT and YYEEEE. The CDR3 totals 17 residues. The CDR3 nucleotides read TGTGCCAGCAGCCCCCTGATAGCGGGGGCGTACCAAGAGACCCAGTACTTC. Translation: CASSPLIAGAYQETQYF.

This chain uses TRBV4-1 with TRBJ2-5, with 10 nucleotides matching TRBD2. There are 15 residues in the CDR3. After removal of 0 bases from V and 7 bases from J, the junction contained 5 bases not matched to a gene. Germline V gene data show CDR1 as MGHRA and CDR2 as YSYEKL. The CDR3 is CASSQESGGAGTQYF. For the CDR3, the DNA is TGCGCCAGCAGCCAAGAGAGCGGGGGGGCGGGGACCCAGTACTTC.

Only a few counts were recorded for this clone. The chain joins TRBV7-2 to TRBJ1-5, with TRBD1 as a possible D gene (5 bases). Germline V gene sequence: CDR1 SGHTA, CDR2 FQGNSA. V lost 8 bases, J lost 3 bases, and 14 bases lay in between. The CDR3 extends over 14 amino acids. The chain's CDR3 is CASSQGSPNQPQHF. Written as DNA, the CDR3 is TGTGCCAGCTCCCAGGGAAGTCCCAATCAGCCCCAGCATTTT.

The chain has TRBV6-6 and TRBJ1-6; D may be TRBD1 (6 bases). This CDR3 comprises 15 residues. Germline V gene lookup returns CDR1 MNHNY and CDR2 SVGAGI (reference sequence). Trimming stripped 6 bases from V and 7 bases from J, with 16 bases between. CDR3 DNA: TGTGCCAGCAGCTCGAAGGGACACAGAAATTCACCCCTCCACTTT. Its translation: CASSSKGHRNSPLHF.

CDR3: CASSYSGLAASTQYF. The CDR3 DNA is TGTGCCAGCAGTTACAGTGGACTAGCAGCGTCTACGCAGTATTTT. The chain employs TRBV6-5 and TRBJ2-3; 8 bases are a match to TRBD2. The ends lost 2 bases at V and 8 bases at J; junction bases unmatched: 9. Germline CDR1 and CDR2: MNHEY and SVGAGI. CDR3 length: 15 amino acids.

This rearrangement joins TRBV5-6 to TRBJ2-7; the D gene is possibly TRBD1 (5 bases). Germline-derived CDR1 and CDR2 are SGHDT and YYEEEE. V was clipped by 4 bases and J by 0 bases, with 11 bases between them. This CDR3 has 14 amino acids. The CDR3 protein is CASSPDSISYEQYF. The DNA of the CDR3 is TGTGCCAGCAGCCCCGACAGCATCTCCTACGAGCAGTACTTC.

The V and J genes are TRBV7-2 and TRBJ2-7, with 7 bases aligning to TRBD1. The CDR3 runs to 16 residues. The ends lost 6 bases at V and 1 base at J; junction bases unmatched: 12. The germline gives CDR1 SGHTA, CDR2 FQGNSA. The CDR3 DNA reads TGTGCCAGCAGGGGCCAGGGACAGAAGTTTTCCTACGAGCAGTACTTC. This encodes CASRGQGQKFSYEQYF.

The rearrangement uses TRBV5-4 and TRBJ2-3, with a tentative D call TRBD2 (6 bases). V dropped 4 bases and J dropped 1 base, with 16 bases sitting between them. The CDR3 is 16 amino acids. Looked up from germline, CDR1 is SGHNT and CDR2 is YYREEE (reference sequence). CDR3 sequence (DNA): TGTGCCAGCAGCGCCCGTTTGGTAGCGGGCACAGATACGCAGTATTTT. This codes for CASSARLVAGTDTQYF.